This TCR beta chain was identified in a study of PD-L1 blockade in urothelial cancer (dated by TCRdb to the late 2010s). As for the study more broadly: Therapy was started in about 2014 for all patients, and atezolizumab 1,200 mg was administered intravenously every 3 weeks. Patients had an ECOG performance status of 0 or 1 and had received between 0 and 3 prior chemotherapy regimens. Eight to ten patients achieved durable clinical benefit and approximately 20 did not. Durable clinical benefit meant progression-free survival longer than 6 months, and TCR features were also tested against progression-free and overall survival. Pretreatment tumor samples and matched peripheral blood, collected serially before and after atezolizumab treatment, underwent TCR sequencing. In the same patients, pretreatment tumors underwent whole exome sequencing and RNA sequencing in addition to TCR sequencing. Pretreatment blood TCR-seq was available for around 29 patients, at least one posttreatment blood collection was obtained for about 24 patients, and tumor TCR-seq was available for about 24 patients. Blood samples gave a median of about 150,000 T cells and approximately 85,000 unique TCRs, with a median clonality of around 0.074. About 85% of the roughly 29 patients were males with bladder-origin urothelial cancer, and about 65% of the 29 reported a prior smoking history. Blood samples were analyzed 3 weeks after the start of treatment (second dose) and 6 weeks after the start of treatment. The study, an exploratory multi-omic analysis, examined somatic, immune and clinical correlates of response to PD-L1 blockade with atezolizumab in urothelial cancer. What the research found in general, with its limitations: Improved progression-free and overall survival was associated with having pretreatment peripheral blood TCR clonality below the median. Among patients with durable benefit, tumor-associated TCR clones showed greater expansion in peripheral blood 3 weeks after treatment started (n ≈ 24, p = 0.022). Because of the small sample size (n ≈ 31) and the many exploratory analyses performed, the results are intended to be regarded as hypothesis-generating.

Each PCR received spiked-in synthetic TCR analog templates so that absolute template abundance could be estimated from read counts. The immunoSEQ assay was used to amplify TCRbeta CDR3 regions from genomic DNA with bias-controlled V and J gene primers. Rearranged TCRbeta segments were sequenced at approximately 20X coverage. Per the authors' processing: Sequencing errors were corrected by clustering, and CDR3s were annotated against IMGT so that V, D and J genes could be assigned. Downstream analyses used only productive TCRbeta rearrangements and left out out-of-frame or stop-codon sequences. Clonality was computed as one minus Shannon entropy normalized by the log of the number of unique productive sequences. Clones differing between time points or between blood and tumor were identified by Fisher's exact test with Benjamini-Hochberg correction at adjusted p below 0.01. The table comes from immuneACCESS by way of TCRdb, which keeps in-frame sequences with V and J called. Part of the clones is missing from these tables; in studies checked, under half for an unresolved V gene and the rest for unknown reasons. Clonal size and the V and J genes are those of that table, whereas D and trimming came from the DNA. The sample profile shows 46,000 or so clones; 86% of them were found once. Of the sample, 10% is held by the ten largest clones.

Read against the paper, the sample's time point label means: peripheral blood 6 weeks after treatment start. A cohort of about 30 patients with locally advanced or metastatic urothelial carcinoma, treated at Memorial Sloan Kettering on a trial protocol, was included. Peripheral blood mononuclear cells were collected pretreatment and during treatment, at between 1 and 8 total time points per patient. The Qiagen DNeasy Blood extraction kit was used to purify genomic DNA from total PBMCs and tumor samples. PBMCs were collected pretreatment and during treatment and were isolated and stored as previously described. As to this clone: Its antigen remains unidentified. It has no much larger one-base neighbor in the sample; base qualities were not kept.

V is clipped by 5 bases and J by 7 bases, and the sequence between their germline boundaries is 15 bases long. Inclusive of the bounding cysteine and phenylalanine, the CDR3 is 14 residues long. Only the CDR3 region is kept as DNA, spanning 42 bases read in frame from base 1. Taken from the germline V gene, the CDR1 and CDR2 loops are SGHTA and FQGNSA. The receptor was isolated from a man aged 55 to 70 with urothelial cancer. The input for sequencing was PBMCs, taken around atezolizumab (anti-PD-L1) treatment. The chain is assembled from TRBV7-2 and TRBJ1-5; matching of 6 bases hints at TRBD1 as the D gene. The CDR3 region: CASSQRGGGQPQHF. The bases read TGTGCCAGCAGCCAACGGGGGGGCGGGCAGCCCCAGCATTTT.